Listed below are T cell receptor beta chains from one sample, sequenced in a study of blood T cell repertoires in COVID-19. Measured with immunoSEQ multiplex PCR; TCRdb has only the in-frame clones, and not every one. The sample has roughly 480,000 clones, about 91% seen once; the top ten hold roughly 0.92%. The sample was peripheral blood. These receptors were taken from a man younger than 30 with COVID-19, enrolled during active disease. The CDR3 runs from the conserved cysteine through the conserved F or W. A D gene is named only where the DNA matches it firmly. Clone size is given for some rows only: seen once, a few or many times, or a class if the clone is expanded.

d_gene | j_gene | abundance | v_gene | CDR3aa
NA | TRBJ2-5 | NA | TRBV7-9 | CASIRTISQETQYF
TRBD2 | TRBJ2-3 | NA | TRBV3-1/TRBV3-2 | CASLAGGTDTQYF
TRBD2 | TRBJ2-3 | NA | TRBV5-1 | CASSLVTSGRGADTQYF
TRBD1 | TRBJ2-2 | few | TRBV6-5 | CASRYLTGGSGELFF
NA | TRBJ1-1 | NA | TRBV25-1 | CASSLRGGHTEAFF
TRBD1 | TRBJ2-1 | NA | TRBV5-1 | CASSLDRGNEQFF
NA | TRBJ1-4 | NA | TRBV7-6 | CASSRFGGATNEKLFF
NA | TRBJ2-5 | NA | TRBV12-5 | CASGPRGWAQYF
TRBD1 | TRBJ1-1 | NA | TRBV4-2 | CASSPGTGVNTEAFF
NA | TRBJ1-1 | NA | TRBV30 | CASYPTAQAFF
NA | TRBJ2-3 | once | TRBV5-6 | CASSLITRDTQYF
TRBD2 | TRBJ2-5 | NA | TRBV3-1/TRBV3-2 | CASSPTSGGAGQETQYF
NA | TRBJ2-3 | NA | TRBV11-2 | CASKWSSDTQYF
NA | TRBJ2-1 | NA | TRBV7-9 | CASSLMGVYNEQFF
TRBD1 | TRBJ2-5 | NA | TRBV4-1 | CASSYDRGEETQYF
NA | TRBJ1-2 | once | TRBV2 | CASSEAGSYGYTF
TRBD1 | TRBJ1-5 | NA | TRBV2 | CASSERRMGQGTSRGNQPQHF
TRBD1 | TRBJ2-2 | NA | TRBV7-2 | CASSLTRDRKRTGELFF
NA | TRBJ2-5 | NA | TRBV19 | CASSYSGETQYF